In its sample, the clone carrying this TCR beta chain was seen many times. From about 0.4 ug of RNA, a library with molecular barcoded alpha/delta and beta/gamma adaptors was made. TCRdb re-derived calls from the reads in MiXCR, one entry per CDR3 protein. The top ten clones hold approximately 8% of a sample with 100,000 to 150,000 distinct CDR3 sequences, less than 15% of them seen once. This specimen belongs to a study of read filtering for tumor transcriptome and immune sequencing. Material for sequencing was a population of CD138-negative cells sorted from bone marrow. The sequence was collected from a donor aged 40 or older with multiple myeloma.

CDR3 nucleotides: TGTGCCAGCAGCTATGGACAGCCGGGGCAAGAGACCCAGTACTTC. Translating it yields CASSYGQPGQETQYF. The rearrangement joins TRBV5-5 to TRBJ2-5, with a tentative D call TRBD1 (6 bases). Trimming shortened V by 3 bases and J by 2 bases, and 14 bases separated the two germline ends. Germline V gene sequence: CDR1 SGHKS, CDR2 YYEKEE (reference sequence). The CDR3 covers 15 residues.